Listed below are T cell receptor beta chains from one sample, sequenced in a study of T-cell memory formation after mild COVID-19. TCRdb reprocessed the 5' RACE reads with MiXCR, giving one entry per CDR3 protein. The sample records 350,000 to 500,000 distinct CDR3 sequences, roughly 18% being singletons. The sample was PBMCs or a T cell subset sorted from them (not recorded which). These receptors originate from a young man who had mild COVID-19 (a few samples of this study predate the infection). Cell type and time point are not known. CDR3s include the opening cysteine and the closing phenylalanine or tryptophan. The D gene is left open where the match is weak. Where a row states a size, it is once, few, many or the class of an expanded clone; other rows omit it.

v_call	j_call	d_call	clone_size	cdr3_aa	cdr3_nt
TRBV6-1	TRBJ1-5	-	-	CASTQTWGNQPQHF	TGTGCCAGCACCCAGACGTGGGGCAATCAGCCCCAGCATTTT
TRBV6-5	TRBJ2-3	-	-	CASSYSGAGTDTQYF	TGTGCCAGCAGTTACTCCGGGGCAGGCACAGATACGCAGTATTTT
TRBV20-1	TRBJ1-2	-	-	CSARDLGISGYTF	TGCAGTGCTAGAGATTTGGGGATAAGTGGCTACACCTTC
TRBV7-2	TRBJ1-4	-	-	CASSLAGHQGEKLFF	TGTGCCAGCAGCTTAGCGGGACACCAAGGAGAAAAACTGTTTTTT
TRBV4-2	TRBJ2-5	-	once	CASSQDGRRTRETQYF	TGTGCCAGCAGCCAAGATGGGCGTCGCACCCGGGAGACCCAGTACTTC
TRBV9	TRBJ1-4	-	many	CASSAGRGGEKLFF	TGTGCCAGCAGCGCGGGACGTGGGGGTGAAAAACTGTTTTTT
TRBV6-1	TRBJ2-7	-	-	CASSEAEVYEQYF	TGTGCCAGCAGTGAAGCGGAGGTCTACGAGCAGTACTTC
TRBV12-3/TRBV12-4	TRBJ2-2	TRBD2	-	CASRPRSGLAADTGELFF	TGTGCCAGCAGACCAAGATCGGGACTAGCGGCGGACACCGGGGAGCTGTTTTTT
TRBV2	TRBJ1-5	TRBD1	-	CASSDGGQYLEPQHF	TGTGCCAGCAGTGATGGGGGACAGTACCTAGAGCCCCAGCATTTT
TRBV20-1	TRBJ1-1	TRBD1	many	CSARAPQGSTEAFF	TGCAGTGCTAGAGCCCCACAGGGGTCGACTGAAGCTTTCTTT
TRBV5-4	TRBJ1-6	-	-	CASSPAGGRSPLHF	TGTGCCAGCAGCCCGGCGGGGGGTCGTTCACCCCTCCACTTT
TRBV3-1	TRBJ1-2	-	many	CASSPHGGPYGYTF	TGTGCCAGCAGCCCCCATGGGGGGCCCTATGGCTACACCTTC
TRBV7-2	TRBJ1-6	TRBD1	-	CASSPPDRGSSPLHF	TGTGCCAGCAGCCCCCCCGACAGGGGAAGTTCACCCCTCCACTTT
TRBV6-6	TRBJ1-1	TRBD1	few	CASSSPDRGIFEAFF	TGTGCCAGCAGTTCCCCCGACAGGGGGATTTTTGAAGCTTTCTTT
TRBV6-2/TRBV6-3	TRBJ2-1	TRBD2	-	CASRTTGTSGEQFF	TGTGCCAGCAGAACCACCGGGACTAGCGGGGAGCAGTTCTTC
TRBV6-5	TRBJ2-3	-	-	CASSPGRRPRRDTQYF	TGTGCCAGCAGCCCCGGAAGGCGTCCCCGCAGGGATACGCAGTATTTT
TRBV9	TRBJ2-2	-	few	CASSPRGDRHPGELFF	TGTGCCAGCAGCCCCCGAGGAGACAGACATCCCGGGGAGCTGTTTTTT
TRBV20-1	TRBJ1-5	-	-	CSASVLGENQHF	TGCAGTGCTAGCGTACTCGGGGAAAATCAGCATTTT
TRBV10-3	TRBJ2-1	TRBD2	few	CASRLAGARNEQFF	TGTGCCAGCCGACTAGCGGGGGCCCGAAATGAGCAGTTCTTC
TRBV18	TRBJ2-7	-	-	CASSRMSEQYF	TGTGCCAGCTCGAGGATGAGCGAGCAGTACTTC
TRBV3-1	TRBJ2-2	-	few	CASSPLIGGLEAGELFF	TGTGCCAGCAGCCCCCTCATAGGCGGCCTAGAGGCCGGGGAGCTGTTTTTT
TRBV4-3	TRBJ2-4	-	-	CASSQEWGFGNIQYF	TGCGCCAGCAGCCAAGAGTGGGGCTTTGGGAACATTCAGTACTTC
TRBV19	TRBJ1-5	TRBD1	few	CASGGTGGVQGRGPQHF	TGTGCCAGTGGAGGGACAGGGGGCGTTCAGGGCCGGGGGCCCCAGCATTTT
TRBV15	TRBJ2-7	-	-	CATSRDVAVGYEQYF	TGTGCCACCAGCAGAGATGTTGCTGTAGGTTACGAGCAGTACTTC
TRBV5-1	TRBJ1-1	TRBD1	few	CASSLAQGAPGFF	TGCGCCAGCAGCTTGGCCCAGGGGGCCCCAGGTTTCTTT
TRBV4-1	TRBJ2-1	-	-	CASSQFPRWEWNEQFF	TGCGCCAGCAGCCAGTTTCCTAGGTGGGAGTGGAATGAGCAGTTCTTC
TRBV4-1	TRBJ2-2	-	few	CASSAPRGSTGELFF	TGCGCCAGCAGCGCCCCACGGGGTTCCACCGGGGAGCTGTTTTTT
TRBV27	TRBJ1-6	-	few	CASTRGGNSPLHF	TGTGCCAGCACCAGGGGAGGTAATTCACCCCTCCACTTT
TRBV27	TRBJ2-5	TRBD2	-	CASSFRGTSGVQTQYF	TGTGCCAGCAGTTTCCGCGGGACTAGCGGAGTACAGACCCAGTACTTC
TRBV7-9	TRBJ2-1	-	few	CASGPAGDEQFF	TGTGCCAGCGGCCCAGCCGGGGATGAGCAGTTCTTC
TRBV27	TRBJ1-6	-	-	CASSTGNSVNSPLHF	TGTGCCAGCAGTACGGGGAACTCTGTAAATTCACCCCTCCACTTT
TRBV5-1	TRBJ2-2	-	many	CASSLGVGELFF	TGCGCCAGCAGCTTGGGAGTCGGGGAGCTGTTTTTT
TRBV7-7	TRBJ1-1	-	many	CASSRDSNTEAFF	TGTGCTAGCAGCCGAGACAGCAACACTGAAGCTTTCTTT
TRBV5-1	TRBJ2-3	TRBD2	few	CASSLSGLPGTDTQYF	TGCGCCAGCAGCCTATCGGGACTACCAGGCACAGATACGCAGTATTTT
TRBV5-5	TRBJ1-5	-	-	CASSLIGGASQPQHF	TGTGCCAGCAGCTTGATTGGGGGGGCAAGCCAGCCCCAGCATTTT
TRBV7-9	TRBJ2-6	-	few	CASSLALGKTGANVLTF	TGTGCCAGCAGCTTAGCCTTGGGAAAGACTGGGGCCAACGTCCTGACTTTC
TRBV4-3	TRBJ1-4	-	-	CASSQVGGTEKLFF	TGCGCCAGCAGCCAAGTAGGCGGGACGGAAAAACTGTTTTTT
TRBV5-6	TRBJ2-1	-	-	CASSPDRYPYNEQFF	TGTGCCAGCAGCCCCGACCGCTATCCCTACAATGAGCAGTTCTTC
TRBV20-1	TRBJ1-2	-	-	CSARLGGCNSCYTF	TGCAGTGCTAGACTCGGGGGGTGCAATAGTTGCTACACCTTC
TRBV9	TRBJ1-5	-	-	CASSVNGGRNQPQHF	TGTGCCAGCAGCGTAAACGGTGGAAGAAATCAGCCCCAGCATTTT
TRBV10-3	TRBJ2-3	TRBD2	few	CAIRTTSGATDTQYF	TGTGCCATCAGGACAACTAGCGGGGCCACAGATACGCAGTATTTT
TRBV9	TRBJ1-6	-	-	CASSVAGSPLHF	TGTGCCAGCAGCGTAGCGGGGTCACCCCTCCACTTT
TRBV5-4	TRBJ2-7	TRBD2	-	CASSLVSGEYEQYF	TGTGCCAGCAGCTTGGTTAGCGGGGAATACGAGCAGTACTTC
TRBV7-9	TRBJ2-1	TRBD1	once	CASSGQGAGSYNEQFF	TGTGCCAGCTCAGGACAGGGGGCGGGCTCCTACAATGAGCAGTTCTTC
TRBV7-9	TRBJ1-2	-	-	CASTLGAHGYTF	TGTGCCAGCACCTTAGGGGCGCATGGCTACACCTTC
TRBV27	TRBJ1-2	-	-	CASFPNRETNYGYTF	TGTGCCAGCTTTCCGAACAGGGAAACTAACTATGGCTACACCTTC
TRBV7-6	TRBJ2-2	-	-	CASSLEQGGTGELFF	TGTGCCAGCAGCTTAGAACAGGGTGGTACCGGGGAGCTGTTTTTT
TRBV5-1	TRBJ1-2	-	-	CASSLEVGGSNYGYTF	TGCGCCAGCAGCTTGGAGGTCGGGGGCAGTAACTATGGCTACACCTTC
TRBV4-3	TRBJ1-1	-	few	CASSQDGGREAFF	TGCGCCAGCAGCCAAGACGGCGGTCGGGAAGCTTTCTTT
TRBV7-9	TRBJ2-5	-	-	CASSLRGDGGETQYF	TGTGCCAGCAGCTTGAGGGGTGATGGCGGGGAGACCCAGTACTTC
TRBV20-1	TRBJ2-2	TRBD1	few	CRSRGLTGELFF	TGCAGGTCCAGGGGGCTCACCGGGGAGCTGTTTTTT
TRBV5-1	TRBJ2-5	-	many	CASSFGVQETQYF	TGTGCCAGCAGCTTTGGGGTCCAAGAGACCCAGTACTTC
TRBV5-1	TRBJ2-7	TRBD2	-	CASSFGTSVSYEQYF	TGCGCCAGCAGCTTCGGGACTAGCGTCTCCTACGAGCAGTACTTC
TRBV5-1	TRBJ1-5	-	-	CASSFTPGGGQPQHF	TGCGCCAGCAGCTTTACCCCGGGGGGCGGTCAGCCCCAGCATTTT